Presented here are 5 T cell receptor beta chains from one specimen sequenced in a study of OX40 agonist ivuxolimab in advanced cancers. Here immunoSEQ multiplex PCR was the method, and the copy in TCRdb shows in-frame clones only, minus some. The sample yields approximately 73,000 clones, 86% seen once. The sample consisted of CD4+ or CD8+ T cells sorted from blood, taken in a trial of the OX40 agonist ivuxolimab. These receptors were obtained from an adult with an advanced solid tumor such as melanoma, head and neck, liver or kidney cancer.

This rearrangement joins TRBV23-1 to TRBJ1-1, with 8 bases that match TRBD1. TRBV23-1 is recorded as an ORF, its role being uncertain. This CDR3 region has 14 residues. V gave up 8 bases and J gave up 1 base; unmatched junction bases: 6. CDR3 residues: CASPKQGENTEAFF. CDR3 nucleotide sequence: TGCGCCAGCCCGAAACAGGGGGAGAACACTGAAGCTTTCTTT.

The chain couples TRBV5-6 to TRBJ2-3; D is ambiguous. The CDR3 is 13 residues long. The germline V and J ends were trimmed by 1 base and 6 bases, with 9 bases remaining between them. The germline gives CDR1 SGHDT, CDR2 YYEEEE. This chain's CDR3 is CASSLSEKDTQYF. The DNA of the CDR3 is TGTGCCAGCAGCTTGAGTGAAAAGGATACGCAGTATTTT.

The gene calls are TRBV7-2 and TRBJ2-3; D remains ambiguous. The CDR3 length is 16 residues. V was pared by 1 base and J by 6 bases, with 17 bases between. The V gene's germline CDR1 is SGHTA and CDR2 FQGNSA. This CDR3 reads CASSLDGVAAADTQYF. The CDR3 DNA reads TGTGCCAGCAGCTTAGATGGCGTGGCGGCCGCCGATACGCAGTATTTT.

The rearrangement joins TRBV5-1 to TRBJ1-6; 7 bases match TRBD1. The CDR3 contains 20 residues. With 1 base clipped from V and 8 bases from J, the junction kept 21 bases outside the gene matches. Germline lookup yields CDR1 SGHRS and CDR2 YFSETQ. This CDR3 is CASSLTAGTLRGRMDSPLHF. The DNA for the CDR3 is TGCGCCAGCAGCTTGACTGCCGGAACGCTGAGGGGGCGCATGGATTCACCCCTCCACTTT.

J is TRBJ1-1 and V is TRBV29-1, with a weak D call TRBD1 (6 bases). The CDR3 runs to 13 residues. Trimming left V 2 bases short and J 2 bases short, with 9 bases between. CDR1 and CDR2 (germline): SQVTM, ANQGSEA. CDR3 amino acids: CSVEQGSNTEAFF. CDR3 bases: TGCAGCGTTGAACAGGGGTCCAACACTGAAGCTTTCTTT.